This is a list of T cell receptor beta chains from one sample in a study of blood T cells in healthy people across ages. TCRdb recomputed calls from the 5' RACE reads with MiXCR, one row per CDR3 protein. The sample has about 800,000 distinct CDR3 sequences; nearly 60% are singletons. Sequencing was done on a sample of blood. The receptors stem from a man younger than 45 in good health. Each CDR3 is given with its conserved first and last residue. A D gene is named only where the DNA matches it firmly. Rows give clone size only sometimes, using once, few, many, or a class for an expanded clone.

TRBJ2-7 | 13 | few | TRBV6-1 | . | CASSDQQSYEQYF | TGTGCCAGCAGTGACCAGCAGTCCTACGAGCAGTACTTC
TRBJ1-2 | 13 | . | TRBV6-6 | . | CAGRQALTYGYTF | TGTGCCGGCCGACAGGCTCTGACCTATGGCTACACCTTC
TRBJ2-1 | 12 | . | TRBV11-2 | . | CASSEGRTEQFF | TGTGCCAGCAGCGAGGGACGGACTGAGCAGTTCTTC
TRBJ2-3 | 15 | few | TRBV4-2 | . | CASSLRDLGTDTQYF | TGTGCCAGCAGCCTCCGGGACTTAGGGACAGATACGCAGTATTTT
TRBJ2-7 | 15 | few | TRBV7-2 | TRBD2 | CASSQSGVPSYEQYF | TGTGCCAGCAGCCAAAGCGGGGTGCCCTCCTACGAGCAGTACTTC
TRBJ2-5 | 15 | . | TRBV7-2 | . | CAGSPNSGGRETQYF | TGTGCCGGCAGCCCTAACAGTGGAGGGAGGGAGACCCAGTACTTC
TRBJ2-1 | 15 | few | TRBV5-1 | TRBD2 | CASSQRGGPFVEQFF | TGCGCCAGCAGCCAACGGGGGGGCCCTTTCGTTGAGCAGTTCTTC
TRBJ2-5 | 13 | few | TRBV7-2 | . | CASSFTGSETQYF | TGTGCCAGCAGCTTCACAGGGTCAGAGACCCAGTACTTC
TRBJ2-7 | 13 | once | TRBV4-3 | . | CASSQGPLGEQYF | TGCGCCAGCAGCCAGGGCCCACTGGGGGAGCAGTACTTC
TRBJ2-3 | 15 | once | TRBV20-1 | . | CSARRGDSRTDTQYF | TGCAGTGCTAGGAGGGGAGATTCCCGCACAGATACGCAGTATTTT
TRBJ2-7 | 14 | . | TRBV7-9 | . | CASSPAGGVYEQYF | TGTGCCAGCAGCCCGGCGGGTGGAGTCTACGAGCAGTACTTC
TRBJ2-7 | 15 | . | TRBV5-6 | . | CASSLVQGPPDEQYF | TGTGCCAGCAGCTTGGTGCAGGGTCCTCCCGACGAGCAGTACTTC
TRBJ2-3 | 13 | . | TRBV20-1 | . | CSARVGPTDTQYF | TGCAGTGCTAGAGTGGGCCCCACAGATACGCAGTATTTT
TRBJ1-1 | 14 | . | TRBV12-3/TRBV12-4 | . | CASSKTPEDTEAFF | TGTGCCAGCAGCAAAACCCCGGAGGACACTGAAGCTTTCTTT
TRBJ2-1 | 12 | . | TRBV29-1 | . | CSVAWRNNEQFF | TGCAGCGTTGCTTGGAGAAACAATGAGCAGTTCTTC
TRBJ1-5 | 16 | . | TRBV7-2 | TRBD1 | CDSSLGPDRGNQPQHF | TGTGACAGCAGCTTAGGGCCCGACAGGGGCAATCAGCCCCAGCATTTT
TRBJ2-7 | 15 | few | TRBV4-3 | TRBD2 | CASSQDPSGTYEQYF | TGCGCCAGCAGCCAAGACCCTAGCGGAACCTACGAGCAGTACTTC
TRBJ2-7 | 12 | . | TRBV20-1 | . | CSASRPAYEQYF | TGCAGTGCTAGCCGGCCAGCCTACGAGCAGTACTTC
TRBJ1-1 | 16 | . | TRBV5-6 | . | CASSLGTFWGGTEAFF | TGTGCCAGCAGCTTGGGAACGTTTTGGGGGGGAACTGAAGCTTTCTTT
TRBJ2-6 | 17 | . | TRBV15 | . | CATSSKTTSSGANVLTF | TGTGCCACCAGCAGCAAAACCACCAGCTCCGGGGCCAACGTCCTGACTTTC
TRBJ2-3 | 13 | . | TRBV29-1 | . | CSVQKRLTDTQYF | TGCAGCGTTCAGAAGCGCCTCACAGATACGCAGTATTTT
TRBJ1-6 | 16 | . | TRBV20-1 | . | CSARDQASVYNSPLHF | TGCAGTGCTAGAGATCAAGCGAGCGTCTATAATTCACCCCTCCACTTT
TRBJ2-1 | 15 | . | TRBV6-2/TRBV6-3 | TRBD2 | CASSYAGTSGTEQFF | TGTGCCAGCAGTTACGCCGGGACTAGCGGGACTGAGCAGTTCTTC
TRBJ2-1 | 14 | . | TRBV29-1 | . | CSVGDRHSYNEQFF | TGCAGCGTGGGGGACCGCCACTCCTACAATGAGCAGTTCTTC
TRBJ1-6 | 15 | . | TRBV11-2 | TRBD1 | CASSARQGESSPLHF | TGTGCCAGCAGCGCCCGACAGGGAGAGAGTTCACCCCTCCACTTT
TRBJ2-7 | 15 | . | TRBV4-1 | TRBD1 | CASSQSGTGVYEQYF | TGCGCCAGCAGCCAATCCGGGACAGGGGTGTACGAGCAGTACTTC
TRBJ1-2 | 16 | . | TRBV16 | TRBD1 | CASSHPDRGSGYGYTF | TGTGCCAGCAGCCATCCCGACAGGGGCAGTGGCTATGGCTACACCTTC
TRBJ1-1 | 16 | . | TRBV10-3 | TRBD1 | CAINLDGAGGRSEAFF | TGTGCCATCAACCTCGATGGGGCAGGGGGCAGGTCTGAAGCTTTCTTT
TRBJ2-7 | 15 | few | TRBV7-2 | . | CASSFRTGTPYEQYF | TGTGCCAGCAGTTTTCGGACCGGGACCCCCTACGAGCAGTACTTC
TRBJ2-7 | 13 | few | TRBV15 | . | CATSKRSVYEQYF | TGTGCCACCAGCAAGCGCTCAGTCTACGAGCAGTACTTC
TRBJ2-5 | 16 | . | TRBV24-1 | . | CATSASRQGGRETQYF | TGTGCCACCAGTGCTTCTCGACAGGGAGGTCGAGAGACCCAGTACTTC
TRBJ2-5 | 14 | . | TRBV30 | . | CAWSVGLAAETQYF | TGTGCCTGGAGTGTAGGACTTGCTGCGGAGACCCAGTACTTC
TRBJ2-5 | 15 | . | TRBV20-1 | . | CSARENGGGGNEQYF | TGCAGTGCTAGGGAGAATGGGGGAGGGGGGAATGAGCAGTACTTC
TRBJ2-3 | 15 | few | TRBV27 | TRBD2 | CASSPTGTRVDTQYF | TGTGCCAGCAGTCCCACCGGGACTAGGGTGGATACGCAGTATTTT
TRBJ2-1 | 15 | . | TRBV5-6 | TRBD2 | CACSSAGASYNEQFF | TGTGCCTGCAGCTCAGCGGGGGCGTCCTACAATGAGCAGTTCTTC
TRBJ2-3 | 12 | . | TRBV6-2/TRBV6-3 | TRBD2 | CASSRTREVQYF | TGTGCCAGCAGTCGCACCCGGGAGGTGCAGTATTTT
TRBJ2-1 | 15 | . | TRBV15 | TRBD1 | CATSSLDRAPNEQFF | TGTGCCACCAGCAGCCTCGACAGGGCACCGAATGAGCAGTTCTTC
TRBJ2-1 | 16 | . | TRBV7-8 | . | CASSSEGSGALNEQFF | TGTGCCAGCAGCTCAGAGGGCTCCGGAGCCCTCAATGAGCAGTTCTTC
TRBJ2-7 | 13 | . | TRBV29-1 | TRBD2 | CSVVPSGGDEQYF | TGCAGCGTTGTCCCCAGCGGGGGTGACGAGCAGTACTTC
TRBJ2-7 | 14 | few | TRBV20-1 | . | CSALMVGSGLEQYF | TGCAGTGCCCTGATGGTCGGCTCCGGGTTGGAGCAGTACTTC
TRBJ2-4 | 16 | . | TRBV6-5 | TRBD2 | CASRLRNPGTSSGQYF | TGTGCCAGCAGGCTCCGCAATCCCGGGACATCTAGCGGGCAGTACTTC
TRBJ1-6 | 15 | . | TRBV12-3/TRBV12-4 | TRBD1 | CASSLGGTGNSPLHF | TGTGCCAGCAGTTTAGGTGGGACAGGGAATTCACCCCTCCACTTT
TRBJ2-1 | 15 | . | TRBV18 | . | CASSPYQQGGNEQFF | TGTGCCAGCTCACCCTACCAACAGGGAGGCAATGAGCAGTTCTTC
TRBJ2-4 | 13 | . | TRBV6-6 | TRBD1 | CATDRAGKNIQYF | TGTGCCACGGACAGGGCGGGAAAAAACATTCAGTACTTC
TRBJ2-6 | 18 | . | TRBV7-9 | . | CASSLSGGVGAGANVLTF | TGTGCCAGCAGCTTATCTGGAGGTGTCGGCGCTGGGGCCAACGTCCTGACTTTC
TRBJ2-7 | 15 | . | TRBV28 | . | CASSMPGSAVYEQYF | TGTGCCAGCAGTATGCCGGGTTCAGCTGTCTACGAGCAGTACTTC
TRBJ1-2 | 12 | . | TRBV25-1 | . | CASSGGGGGYTF | TGTGCCAGCAGTGGCGGCGGCGGTGGCTACACCTTC
TRBJ2-1 | 15 | . | TRBV7-9 | TRBD2 | CASSPTGGDGDEQFF | TGTGCCAGCAGCCCGACGGGGGGGGATGGGGATGAGCAGTTCTTC
TRBJ1-2 | 14 | . | TRBV28 | . | CASSLVGPSYGYTF | TGTGCCAGCAGTTTAGTTGGTCCCAGTTATGGCTACACCTTC
TRBJ2-5 | 13 | . | TRBV27 | . | CASSPPARETQYF | TGTGCCAGCAGTCCCCCAGCACGGGAGACCCAGTACTTC
TRBJ2-5 | 16 | . | TRBV13 | TRBD2 | CASSLGGLAGEETQYF | TGTGCCAGCAGCTTAGGGGGACTAGCGGGAGAGGAGACCCAGTACTTC
TRBJ2-1 | 15 | . | TRBV10-3 | TRBD2 | CAISDVLAGDTEQFF | TGTGCCATCAGTGACGTCCTAGCGGGGGATACTGAGCAGTTCTTC
TRBJ2-7 | 14 | . | TRBV20-1 | . | CSARDGGISYEQYF | TGCAGTGCTAGAGACGGCGGGATTTCCTACGAGCAGTACTTC
TRBJ1-2 | 15 | . | TRBV3-1 | . | CASSLNAGVWDGYTF | TGTGCCAGCAGTCTAAACGCCGGGGTTTGGGATGGCTACACCTTC
TRBJ1-2 | 16 | . | TRBV28 | TRBD1 | CASVSPTGDKGRGYTF | TGTGCCAGCGTTTCCCCTACAGGGGATAAAGGTCGGGGCTACACCTTC
TRBJ1-2 | 11 | few | TRBV9 | . | CASEGAYGYTF | TGTGCCAGCGAGGGAGCCTATGGCTACACCTTC
TRBJ2-4 | 15 | . | TRBV9 | . | CASSVAGLFREEQYF | TGTGCCAGCAGCGTAGCAGGGCTGTTTCGTGAAGAGCAGTACTTC